One sample yielded the 24 T cell receptor beta chains listed below, sequenced in a study of T cell clonality in common variable immunodeficiency (dated by TCRdb to between 2014 and 2016). Beyond this particular receptor, the publication reports: CVID TCRbeta sequences were reported to have fewer deletions and N-nucleotide insertions and to lack highly modified clones with 13 or more V deletions.

Receptors were amplified or captured by the immunoSEQ multiplex PCR assay. Sourced from immuneACCESS, this table was stored by TCRdb with only in-frame sequences that have V and J called. A share of the clones is absent; for the studies checked, an unresolved V gene accounts for under half, and the remainder has no known explanation. In this sample, 10,000 to 13,000 clones appear, none counted once only. The ten largest clonotypes hold roughly 6.2% of the sample. Which antigens these TCRs recognize remains unknown. Specimen: peripheral blood mononuclear cells. The receptor source for this set is a human donor with common variable immunodeficiency.

This clone was detected a few times. The CDR3 goes on 3 residues after the read ends, and that part is filled in from the germline J gene. The chain combines TRBV7-2 with TRBJ2-3; 9 bases map to TRBD2. The V gene end was trimmed by 0 bases and the J gene end by 3 bases; junction bases not matched to a gene: 10. The CDR3 has 18 amino acids. The germline V gene has CDR1 SGHTA and CDR2 FQGNSA. The sequenced part of the CDR3 DNA is TGTGCCAGCAGCTTAGCGCTTTCAGCGGGAGGTTGGACAGATACG. Translating it yields CASSLALSAGGWTDT. The full CDR3 is CASSLALSAGGWTDTQYF.

CDR3: CASSKGSNLYGYTF. CDR3 bases read: TGTGCCAGTAGTAAAGGCAGTAACCTCTATGGC. The chain combines TRBV19 with TRBJ1-2, with D unclear. The read finishes 3 residues shy of the CDR3 end, and the germline J gene is used to complete it. Germline V lookup: CDR1 LNHDA, CDR2 SQIVND (reference sequence). V lost 4 bases, J lost 4 bases, and 13 bases lay in between. This CDR3 spans 14 amino acids.

This clone has more than one count but fewer than ten. The read is 3 residues too short to cover the CDR3 end, so that end is filled in from the germline J gene. This chain joins TRBV30 and TRBJ1-2; 7 bases align to TRBD1. V gave up 2 bases and J gave up 7 bases; unmatched junction bases: 10. This CDR3 has 14 amino acids. Germline CDR1 and CDR2: GTSNPN and SVGIG (reference sequence). The sequenced part of the CDR3 DNA is TGTGCCTGGAGTCCTGCCCCAACAGGGGCTGGC. Encoded protein: CAWSPAPTGAG. The CDR3 reads in full as CAWSPAPTGAGYTF.

The sample holds a few counts of this clone. CDR3 DNA, as far as it was read: TGTGCCAGCTCACCAGCACAGGGGGAAACCGGGGAG. Its translation: CASSPAQGETGE. The whole CDR3 protein reads CASSPAQGETGELFF. The chain joins TRBV18 to TRBJ2-2; the match to TRBD1 covers 8 bases. The read comes to an end 3 residues before the CDR3 does, leaving the germline J gene to fill in the end. Germline V gene data show CDR1 as KGHSH and CDR2 as LQKENI. The CDR3 loop spans 15 amino acids. Trimming at V came to 2 bases and at J to 5 bases, leaving 4 bases not matched to a gene.

As for this clone: The read terminates 3 residues before the CDR3 end, so the remaining end is supplied by the germline J gene. The V call is TRBV23-1, the J call TRBJ1-2, with D tentatively TRBD1 (5 bases). TRBV23-1 is classed as an ORF, of uncertain function. The CDR3 runs to 15 residues. Trimming took off 0 bases at V and 3 bases at J, with 11 bases between the two ends. The CDR3 is CASSQSTGRDYGYTF. Partial CDR3 DNA: TGCGCCAGCAGTCAATCTACGGGCAGGGACTATGGC.

This clone was observed a handful of times. CDR3 in amino acids: CASSPLGLAGTTDTQYF. The covered CDR3 bases are TGTGCCAGCTCACCCCTTGGACTAGCGGGTACCACAGATACG. The chain combines TRBV18 with TRBJ2-3; 11 nucleotides align to TRBD2. The CDR3 is cut off 3 residues early in the read; its end comes from the germline J gene. The CDR3 is made up of 17 amino acids. Germline V gene sequence: CDR1 KGHSH, CDR2 LQKENI. Trimming cost V 3 bases and J 2 bases; bases outside gene matches: 7.

This clone was counted only a few times. CDR3 DNA (partial): TGTGCCAGCAGCTTAAGGACAGGGATTAACACCGGGGAG. This gives the protein CASSLRTGINTGE. The full-length CDR3 reads as CASSLRTGINTGELFF. This chain joins TRBV7-8 and TRBJ2-2, with 8 bases aligning to TRBD1. The CDR3 extends 3 residues past the end of the read, so its final part is completed from the germline J gene. Germline V gene data show CDR1 as SGHVS and CDR2 as FQNEAQ. This CDR3 has 16 residues. Unmatched junction bases numbered 4, after V lost 2 bases and J lost 2 bases.

A few counts support this clone. The read finishes 3 residues shy of the CDR3 end, and the germline J gene is used to complete it. The chain is built from TRBV7-2 and TRBJ2-1, with 8 bases lining up with TRBD2. With 2 bases clipped from V and 9 bases from J, the junction kept 6 bases outside the gene matches. CDR1 SGHTA and CDR2 FQGNSA come from the germline V gene. The CDR3 runs 14 residues. CDR3 DNA, as far as it was read: TGTGCCAGCAGCTTACAAGGACTAGCTCCTGAG. Translation gives CASSLQGLAPE. The CDR3 reads in full as CASSLQGLAPEQFF.

For this clone: The CDR3 is cut off 3 residues early in the read; its end comes from the germline J gene. The V gene is TRBV7-2, the J gene TRBJ2-2, with TRBD1 as a possible D gene (6 bases). The CDR3 is 14 amino acids. Deletions cut 3 bases from V and 4 bases from J, with 9 bases between. Germline-derived CDR1 and CDR2 are SGHTA and FQGNSA. The CDR3 bases that were read are TGTGCCAGCAGCTTTCAGGGGAGCACCGGGGAG. It codes for CASSFQGSTGE. The entire CDR3 protein reads CASSFQGSTGELFF.

On this clone itself: Coverage ceases 3 residues before the CDR3 finishes, and the germline J gene fills in the end. The genes are TRBV18 and TRBJ1-1; 8 positions match TRBD1. Germline CDR1 and CDR2: KGHSH and LQKENI. The V segment lost 0 bases and the J segment 6 bases; nucleotides outside the gene matches: 6. This CDR3 region has 15 residues. The CDR3 loop reads CASSPPPGTGSEAFF. The CDR3 bases that were read are TGTGCCAGCTCACCACCTCCCGGGACAGGTTCTGAA. Using reference TRBV18 and TRBJ1-1 for the parts outside the CDR3, the full variable domain is NAGVMQNPRHLVRRRGQEARLRCSPMKGHSHVYWYRQLPEEGLKFMVYLQKENIIDESGMPKERFSAEFPKEGPSILRIQQVVRGDSAAYFCASSPPPGTGSEAFFGQGTRLTVV.

This clone is medium-sized by share. The sequence runs out 3 residues before the end of the CDR3; the remainder is reconstructed from the germline J gene. The rearrangement links TRBV20-1 to TRBJ1-5, with unresolved D. Germline V gene data show CDR1 as DFQATT and CDR2 as SNEGSKA (reference sequence). V shed 1 base and J shed 2 bases, with 3 bases lying between them. The CDR3 runs to 12 residues. The CDR3 bases that were read are TGCAGTGCTAGAGCCGGCAATCAGCCC. It yields the protein CSARAGNQP. The full CDR3 sequence reads CSARAGNQPQHF.

On this clone itself: The CDR3 end is not reached by the read, which stops 3 residues before it; the germline J gene fills it in. This chain joins TRBV19 and TRBJ2-1; the match to TRBD2 covers 8 bases. V shed 11 bases, J shed 7 bases, and the junction held 16 bases outside the gene matches. There are 15 residues in the CDR3. Germline assignment: CDR1 LNHDA and CDR2 SQIVND (reference sequence). CDR3 loop: CAPGVWKRETNEQFF. The covered CDR3 bases are TGTGCCCCCGGGGTGTGGAAGCGGGAGACGAATGAG. The full variable domain, in which reference TRBV19 and TRBJ2-1 provide the parts outside the CDR3, is DGGITQSPKYLFRKEGQNVTLSCEQNLNHDAMYWYRQDPGQGLRLIYYSQIVNDFQKGDIAEGYSVSREKKESFPLTVTSAQKNPTAFYLCAPGVWKRETNEQFFGPGTRLTVL.

By frequency in the sample, this clone is medium-sized. Sequencing ends 3 residues short of the CDR3 end; the germline J gene provides the rest. J is TRBJ2-3 and V is TRBV18; TRBD2 matches 13 bases. The CDR3 extends over 16 amino acids. Germline V gene data show CDR1 as KGHSH and CDR2 as LQKENI. The V and J ends lost 5 bases and 5 bases, in that order; junction bases with no gene match: 7. CDR3 region: CASSAKGLAGRDTQYF. The sequenced CDR3 bases are TGTGCCAGCTCAGCAAAGGGACTAGCGGGAAGAGATACG.

This clone turned up a few times. The read ends 3 residues shy of where the CDR3 ends; the end is completed using the germline J gene. The V and J genes are TRBV7-6 and TRBJ2-1; 12 nucleotides align to TRBD2. J gave up 7 bases and V 5 bases, and 6 bases lay outside the gene matches. CDR1 and CDR2 from the germline V gene are SGHVS and FNYEAQ. The CDR3 spans 15 residues. The part of the CDR3 DNA that was read is TGTGCCAGCAGCGAAGGACTAGCGGGAAGTAATGAG. This encodes CASSEGLAGSNE. The whole CDR3 protein is CASSEGLAGSNEQFF.

This clone was observed a handful of times. The read falls 3 residues short of the CDR3 end, and the missing part is taken from the germline J gene. This sequence joins TRBV7-3 and TRBJ2-7; a weak D match, TRBD2 (6 bases). This CDR3 region has 14 residues. Germline V lookup: CDR1 SGHTA, CDR2 FQGTGA. Deletions cut 4 bases from V and 0 bases from J, with 10 bases between. CDR3 DNA, as far as it was read: TGTGCCAGCAGCTGGGATAGCGGCTCCTACGAG. Residues: CASSWDSGSYE. The entire CDR3 protein is CASSWDSGSYEQYF.

As for this clone: The CDR3 extends 3 residues past the end of the read, so its final part is completed from the germline J gene. V and J are TRBV5-1 and TRBJ2-5; 13 nucleotides line up with TRBD2. J was trimmed by 5 bases and V by 2 bases; bases with no gene match: 9. Germline CDR1 SGHRS, CDR2 YFSETQ. This CDR3 region has 17 residues. Here the CDR3 reads CASSFGGLAGAGETQYF. Partial CDR3 DNA: TGCGCCAGCAGCTTTGGAGGACTAGCGGGGGCGGGGGAGACC.

This clone has just a few counts. The read finishes 3 residues shy of the CDR3 end, and the germline J gene is used to complete it. The chain combines TRBV18 with TRBJ2-1; 7 positions agree with TRBD1. The CDR3 is made up of 15 amino acids. Germline trimming cut 6 bases from V and 7 bases from J; bases unmatched to any gene: 12. Germline V CDR1 and CDR2: KGHSH, LQKENI. The CDR3 DNA, read in part, is TGTGCCAGCTCGGGCGGACAGGCCAGAGGAAATGAG. Translation gives CASSGGQARGNE. The CDR3 reads in full as CASSGGQARGNEQFF.

This clone appeared a few times. CDR3 amino acids: CASSLRGSSGNTIYF. Partial CDR3 DNA: TGTGCCAGCAGCTTACGGGGGAGCTCTGGAAACACC. The chain combines TRBV7-2 with TRBJ1-3; a weak D match, TRBD1 (5 bases). Coverage ceases 3 residues before the CDR3 finishes, and the germline J gene fills in the end. CDR1 is SGHTA and CDR2 is FQGNSA in the germline V gene. CDR3 length: 15 residues. The V and J ends lost 2 bases and 0 bases respectively, with 8 bases between them. Drawing the rest from reference TRBV7-2 and TRBJ1-3, the complete variable domain is GAGVSQSPSNKVTEKGKDVELRCDPISGHTALYWYRQSLGQGLEFLIYFQGNSAPDKSGLPSDRFSAERTGGSVSTLTIQRTQQEDSAVYLCASSLRGSSGNTIYFGEGSWLTVV.

There are a few counts of this clone. Read data end 3 residues before the CDR3 end; the end is taken from the germline J gene. The chain links TRBV19 to TRBJ2-5; 11 positions agree with TRBD2. CDR3 size: 17 residues. Germline V gives CDR1 LNHDA, CDR2 SQIVND (reference sequence). Trimming cost V 5 bases and J 4 bases; bases outside gene matches: 12. The CDR3 region is CASSLIAGGPEGETQYF. The sequenced part of the CDR3 DNA is TGTGCCAGTAGTTTAATAGCGGGAGGGCCGGAGGGAGAGACC.

This clone was counted a few times. Here the CDR3 reads CASSPGTGYYEQYF. Incomplete CDR3 DNA: TGTGCCAGCTCACCAGGGACAGGGTACTACGAG. J is TRBJ2-7 and V is TRBV18, with 9 bases lining up with TRBD1. From the germline J gene comes the end of the CDR3, since the read stops 3 residues before it. There are 14 residues in the CDR3. Germline CDR1 is KGHSH and CDR2 is LQKENI. Losses at the gene ends were 2 bases for V and 3 bases for J; bases not matched to a gene: 2.

This clone was seen more than once but under ten times. The CDR3 end is not reached by the read, which stops 3 residues before it; the germline J gene fills it in. This chain joins TRBV10-3 and TRBJ2-7; D remains unclear. The CDR3 consists of 13 residues. Per germline, CDR1 ENHRY and CDR2 SYGVKD. V was cut by 3 bases and J by 5 bases, with 11 bases left in between. The DNA read from the CDR3 is TGTGCCATCAGTGAAGCTAGTTTCGACGAG. It translates to CAISEASFDE. The CDR3 in its entirety is CAISEASFDEQYF.

This clone was seen only a few times. The missing CDR3 end, 3 residues past where the read stops, is filled in from the germline J gene. J is TRBJ1-4 and V is TRBV5-5, with 11 bases aligning to TRBD1. Germline V gives CDR1 SGHKS, CDR2 YYEKEE (reference sequence). CDR3 length: 13 residues. V was pared by 7 bases and J by 8 bases, with 4 bases of the junction left unmatched. CDR3 residues: CASRGTGGEKLFF. The part of the CDR3 DNA that was read is TGTGCCAGCCGGGGGACAGGGGGAGAAAAA.

A word on this clone: The read is 3 residues too short to cover the CDR3 end, so that end is filled in from the germline J gene. The rearrangement uses TRBV30 and TRBJ1-6; 7 bases map to TRBD1. This CDR3 is 14 amino acids long. Germline V gene data show CDR1 as GTSNPN and CDR2 as SVGIG (reference sequence). With 7 bases clipped from V and 0 bases from J, the junction kept 3 bases outside the gene matches. CDR3 bases read: TGTGCCTCACAGGGGAGCTCCTATAATTCACCC. This gives the protein CASQGSSYNSP. The entire CDR3 is CASQGSSYNSPLHF.

This clone was seen only a few times. The junction shows a germline mismatch at one end, possibly a read error. The sequenced fragment ends 3 residues before the CDR3 boundary, so the rest is inferred from the germline J gene. The genes are TRBV7-7 and TRBJ2-7, with D perhaps TRBD1 (6 bases). The CDR3 loop spans 14 amino acids. The germline CDR1 and CDR2 sequences are SSHAT and FNYEAQ (reference sequence). Incomplete CDR3 DNA: TGTGCTAGCAGTCCCGGGGACAACTCCTACGAG. Translating it yields CASSPGDNSYE. The whole CDR3 sequence reads CASSPGDNSYEQYF.